What follows describes a single T cell receptor beta chain. The antigen is undetermined. These data originate in a study of T cell responses to AZD1222 COVID-19 vaccine. Study-wide results and caveats: A mostly white British donor set with more females was recruited, and clonal diversity was possibly underestimated. Samples come after the peak T cell response, not at day 14. Only 5 or 6 people who got AZD1222 tested seropositive at baseline. Two AZD1222 administrations were followed by greater Spike-specific TCR breadth and depth.

Germline V gene data show CDR1 as SGHRS and CDR2 as YFSETQ. Trimming pared 1 base from V and 2 bases from J, leaving 10 bases between. The CDR3 has 14 residues. Profiled with immunoSEQ multiplex PCR; TCRdb holds only in-frame clones, not every one. The sample lists roughly 200,000 clones, more than 85% occurring once. This chain joins TRBV5-1 and TRBJ2-7, with a tentative D call TRBD1 (5 bases). This sequence was found in an adult who received the AZD1222 COVID-19 vaccine. Sequenced material: peripheral blood, taken 28 days after the second AZD1222 dose. The CDR3 DNA sequence: TGCGCCAGCAGCTTGACAGGCCTTACCTACGAGCAGTACTTC. The encoded protein is CASSLTGLTYEQYF.